The 9 T cell receptor beta chains in this list originate from one sample, sequenced in a study of T cell clusters in autoimmune cytopenias. Tens of thousands of genome equivalents of blood DNA were amplified for TRB. One tube held mixed TRB-A and TRB-B primer pools for touch-down PCR. TCRdb re-called the multiplex PCR reads and catalogs CDR3 proteins one per entry, DNA excluded. The sample data list about 12,000 distinct CDR3 sequences. The same sample was also studied in work on T cell repertoires in aging, cancer and after chemotherapy.

Material: peripheral blood. These TCRs come from a human donor in good health.

This chain joins TRBV7-6 and TRBJ2-5. The CDR3 extends over 13 amino acids. Germline V gene data show CDR1 as SGHVS and CDR2 as FNYEAQ. CDR3 amino acids: CASSSGPQETQYF.

The genes are TRBV27 and TRBJ1-1. This CDR3 contains 15 residues. The V gene's germline CDR1 is MNHEY and CDR2 SMNVEV (reference sequence). The CDR3 protein is CASSLLPSPSEKAFF.

The rearrangement links TRBV19 to TRBJ1-6. Germline CDR1 reads LNHDA; CDR2 reads SQIVND (reference sequence). The CDR3 consists of 15 residues. The chain's CDR3 is CASRKAVLYNSPLHF.

CDR3 protein: CAISDPGTEHQETQYF. The chain employs TRBV10-3 and TRBJ2-5; without DNA, the TCRdb call of TRBD1 cannot be checked. CDR1 and CDR2 (germline): ENHRY, SYGVKD. The length of the CDR3 is 16 residues.

This clonotype shows up as medium-sized by frequency. The rearrangement uses TRBV11-1 and TRBJ2-1; TCRdb's D gene call, TRBD2, goes unchecked for lack of DNA. The germline CDR1 and CDR2 sequences are SGHAT and FQDESV (reference sequence). The CDR3 length is 14 residues. This CDR3 is CASSGDLWSNEQFF.

V is TRBV12-3 or TRBV12-4 and J is TRBJ1-5; there is no DNA to check the TCRdb D call of TRBD1. This CDR3 spans 15 amino acids. The CDR3 reads CASSEDRGGNQPQHF.

The CDR3 reads CATSRDVRGKAFF. J is TRBJ1-1 and V is TRBV15. This CDR3 is built from 13 residues. CDR1 is LNHNV, CDR2 YYDKDF, per germline (reference sequence). The complete variable domain, with remaining parts taken from reference TRBV15 and TRBJ1-1, reads DAMVIQNPRYQVTQFGKPVTLSCSQTLNHNVMYWYQQKSSQAPKLLFHYYDKDFNNEADTPDNFQSRRPNTSFCFLDIRSPGLGDTAMYLCATSRDVRGKAFFGQGTRLTVV.

This chain connects TRBV7-6 to TRBJ2-7; TCRdb's D call, TRBD1, is unchecked because there is no DNA. CDR1 SGHVS and CDR2 FNYEAQ come from the germline V gene. The CDR3 runs to 12 residues. The CDR3 region is CASSLAGGEQYF.

V is TRBV5-6 and J is TRBJ1-1; TCRdb names TRBD1, which stays unverified in the absence of DNA. Germline loops: CDR1 SGHDT, CDR2 YYEEEE. CDR3 length equals 13 residues. The CDR3 here is CASSPGANTEAFF.